This section outlines one T cell receptor beta chain sequence together with its context. The data were obtained in a study of blood T cell repertoires in COVID-19. Study context: From the United States, Italy and Spain came samples of acute and convalescent COVID-19. T cells, B-cell-depleted T cells, or PBMCs provided the cDNA or gDNA that served as material.

Original processing methods: The authors estimated nucleated cell counts from reference gene primer amplification. Assay used: immunoSEQ multiplex PCR; TCRdb lists only in-frame clones, some missing. V, J and clone size reflect that table, while D and trimming were determined from the DNA. The repertoire holds 75,000 to 90,000 clones, with about nine tenths as singletons. Sequencing used peripheral blood. The TCR originated in a man aged 45-65 years with active or convalescent COVID-19.

CDR3 sequence reads: CASSNREGRDELFF. In nucleotides, the CDR3 is TGTGCCAGCAGCAACAGGGAGGGACGCGATGAACTGTTTTTT. The V gene is TRBV27, the J gene TRBJ1-4, with D possibly matching TRBD1 (6 bases). CDR1 and CDR2 (germline): MNHEY, SMNVEV (reference sequence). Trimming cost V 6 bases and J 12 bases, with 20 bases left between them. The CDR3 is 14 amino acids.